The clone carrying this T cell receptor beta chain was detected only a few times. This sample is part of a study of blood T cell repertoires in COVID-19. Study-level background: Material from acute and convalescent COVID-19 was sourced from the United States, Italy and Spain. PBMCs, B-cell-depleted T cells, or T cells were the source of the cDNA or gDNA that made up the material.

The CDR3 is 15 amino acids. V shed 1 base and J 4 bases; nucleotides not matched to a gene: 6. The germline CDR1 and CDR2 sequences are SGHVS and FQNEAQ. All enrollees were roughly 18 to 89 years old and from 24 US areas. In the authors' methods: Amplifying reference gene primers gave estimates of nucleated cell counts. Profiled with immunoSEQ multiplex PCR; TCRdb holds only in-frame clones, not every one. That table supplies the V and J calls and clone size; D and trimming were determined from the DNA. The sample has 200,000 to 300,000 clones; about nine tenths are singletons. The specimen sequenced was PBMCs or T cells enriched from blood (not recorded which). The gene calls are TRBV7-8 and TRBJ2-7, with 8 bases that match TRBD2. This receptor was taken from a woman aged 40 to 55 with acute COVID-19. The CDR3 DNA reads TGTGCCAGCAGCTTAGTCCGGGAGGGCAGGTACGAGCAGTACTTC. It codes for CASSLVREGRYEQYF.